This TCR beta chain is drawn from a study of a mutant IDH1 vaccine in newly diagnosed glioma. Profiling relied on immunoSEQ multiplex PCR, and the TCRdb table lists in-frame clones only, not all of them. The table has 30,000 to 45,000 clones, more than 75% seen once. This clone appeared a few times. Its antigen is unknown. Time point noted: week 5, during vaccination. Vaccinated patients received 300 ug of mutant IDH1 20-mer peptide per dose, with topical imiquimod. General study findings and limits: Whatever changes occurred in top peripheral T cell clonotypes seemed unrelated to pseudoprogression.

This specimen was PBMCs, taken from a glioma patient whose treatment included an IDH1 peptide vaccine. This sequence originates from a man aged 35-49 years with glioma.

The CDR3 reads CASSFAGADTQYF. In DNA, the CDR3 is TGTGCCAGCAGCTTTGCAGGGGCAGATACGCAGTATTTT. The chain joins TRBV7-9 to TRBJ2-3; D possibly corresponds to TRBD1 (6 bases). This CDR3 is built from 13 residues. V dropped 3 bases and J dropped 4 bases, with 8 bases sitting between them. Germline V gives CDR1 SEHNR, CDR2 FQNEAQ (reference sequence).